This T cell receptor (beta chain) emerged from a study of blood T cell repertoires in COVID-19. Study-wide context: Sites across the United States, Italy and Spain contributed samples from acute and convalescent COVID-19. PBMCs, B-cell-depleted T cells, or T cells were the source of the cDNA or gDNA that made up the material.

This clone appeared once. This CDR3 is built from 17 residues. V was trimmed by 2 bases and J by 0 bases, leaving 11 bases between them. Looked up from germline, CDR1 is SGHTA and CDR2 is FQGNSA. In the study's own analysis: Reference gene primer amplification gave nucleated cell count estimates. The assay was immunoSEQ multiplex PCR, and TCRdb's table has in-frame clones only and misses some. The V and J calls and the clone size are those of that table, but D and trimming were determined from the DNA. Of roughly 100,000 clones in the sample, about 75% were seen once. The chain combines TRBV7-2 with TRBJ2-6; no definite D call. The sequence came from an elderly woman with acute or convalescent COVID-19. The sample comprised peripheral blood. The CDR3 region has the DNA TGTGCCAGCAGCTTACGGAGTGCCCTCTCTGGGGCCAACGTCCTGACTTTC. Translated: CASSLRSALSGANVLTF.